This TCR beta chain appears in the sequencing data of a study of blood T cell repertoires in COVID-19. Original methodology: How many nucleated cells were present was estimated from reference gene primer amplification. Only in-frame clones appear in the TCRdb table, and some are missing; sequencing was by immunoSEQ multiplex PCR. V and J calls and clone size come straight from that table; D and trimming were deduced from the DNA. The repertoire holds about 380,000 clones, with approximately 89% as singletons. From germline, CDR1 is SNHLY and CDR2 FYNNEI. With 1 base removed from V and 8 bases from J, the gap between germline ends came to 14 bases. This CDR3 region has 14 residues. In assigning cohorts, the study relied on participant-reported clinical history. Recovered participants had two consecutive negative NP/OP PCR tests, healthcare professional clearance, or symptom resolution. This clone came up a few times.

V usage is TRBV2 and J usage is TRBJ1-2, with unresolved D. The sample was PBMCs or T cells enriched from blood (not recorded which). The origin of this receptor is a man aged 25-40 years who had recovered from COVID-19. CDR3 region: CASSEVSGLAGYTF. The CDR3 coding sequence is TGTGCCAGCAGTGAAGTTAGCGGACTCGCGGGCTACACCTTC.